The 25 T cell receptor beta chains below come from one sample, sequenced in a study of blood T cell repertoires in COVID-19. TCRdb's table, derived via immunoSEQ multiplex PCR, lists solely in-frame clones and lacks some. The sample shows roughly 140,000 clones, roughly 90% of them seen only once. The source material was PBMCs or T cells enriched from blood (not recorded which). Receptors originate from a woman aged 30 to 39 with acute COVID-19.

V is TRBV2 and J is TRBJ1-3; the D gene is possibly TRBD1 (6 bases). CDR1 is SNHLY, CDR2 FYNNEI, per germline. The CDR3 has 14 residues. The V end was cut by 6 bases, the J end by 0 bases, with 9 bases between. CDR3 bases: TGTGCCAGCAGCGTGACAGGCTCTGGAAACACCATATATTTT. Translated, it gives CASSVTGSGNTIYF.

This chain connects TRBV2 to TRBJ1-5; perhaps TRBD1 as D (5 bases). Germline loops: CDR1 SNHLY, CDR2 FYNNEI. Trimming stripped 6 bases from V and 5 bases from J, with 14 bases between. The CDR3 extends over 14 amino acids. Written as DNA, the CDR3 is TGTGCCAGCAGGGGGCCGGGGGGGTATCAGCCCCAGCATTTT. Residues: CASRGPGGYQPQHF.

This sequence joins TRBV28 and TRBJ1-6; D remains unclear. Trimming took off 5 bases at V and 7 bases at J, with 18 bases between the two ends. The CDR3 covers 16 residues. Germline CDR1 MDHEN, CDR2 SYDVKM. The DNA of the CDR3 is TGTGCCAGCAGTCCAGCCTATCTGGCAGGCAATTCACCCCTCCACTTT. Its translation: CASSPAYLAGNSPLHF.

This chain uses TRBV3-1 (or the pseudogene TRBV3-2) with TRBJ2-2; tentative D call: TRBD1 (5 bases). The CDR3 extends over 15 amino acids. Germline V gene data show CDR1 as LGHDT and CDR2 as YNNKEL (reference sequence). Trimming stripped 4 bases from V and 5 bases from J, with 14 bases between. The CDR3 coding sequence is TGTGCCAGCAGCCCATCAGGGAAGGGGACCGGGGAGCTGTTTTTT. It is translated as CASSPSGKGTGELFF.

The CDR3 DNA sequence: TGTGCCAGCAGCTTCGGCCAGGCCACTGAAGCTTTCTTT. Translation gives CASSFGQATEAFF. The V gene is TRBV11-1, the J gene TRBJ1-1; unclear D gene. The germline V gene has CDR1 SGHAT and CDR2 FQDESV (reference sequence). Trimming stripped 3 bases from V and 4 bases from J, with 9 bases between. CDR3 length: 13 residues. Variable domain in full (rest from reference TRBV11-1 and TRBJ1-1): EAEVAQSPRYKITEKSQAVAFWCDPISGHATLYWYRQILGQGPELLVQFQDESVVDDSQLPKDRFSAERLKGVDSTLKIQPAELGDSAMYLCASSFGQATEAFFGQGTRLTVV.

This clone occurred a few times. The chain couples TRBV24-1 to TRBJ2-1, with 12 bases that match TRBD1. The V and J ends lost 4 bases and 6 bases, in that order; junction bases with no gene match: 6. The CDR3 extends over 16 amino acids. The germline gives CDR1 KGHDR, CDR2 SFDVKD. CDR3 sequence: CATSDPGTGGINEQFF. The CDR3 nucleotides are TGTGCCACCAGTGACCCCGGGACAGGGGGCATCAATGAGCAGTTCTTC.

CDR3 sequence: CASSYPYGYTF. The CDR3 bases are TGTGCCAGCAGTTACCCGTATGGCTACACCTTC. The chain combines TRBV6-2 or TRBV6-3 with TRBJ1-2; D remains ambiguous. Looked up from germline, CDR1 is MNHEY and CDR2 is SVGEGT. The V end lost 2 bases, the J end lost 5 bases, and 3 bases lay between the germline ends. The CDR3 extends over 11 amino acids.

The V call is TRBV18, the J call TRBJ2-5; 7 nucleotides agree with TRBD1. This CDR3 has 16 residues. Germline V gives CDR1 KGHSH, CDR2 LQKENI. With 1 base clipped from V and 3 bases from J, the junction kept 8 bases outside the gene matches. This chain's CDR3 is CASSPRPGTEEETQYF. The CDR3 DNA reads as TGTGCCAGCTCACCACGCCCCGGGACAGAAGAAGAGACCCAGTACTTC.

The rearrangement links TRBV6-6 to TRBJ2-5; maybe TRBD1 (7 bases). Trimming took 4 bases from V and 5 from J, leaving 8 bases between them. There are 12 residues in the CDR3. CDR1 is MNHNY and CDR2 is SVGAGI in the germline V gene (reference sequence). The CDR3 DNA reads TGTGCCAGCAGTTCAGGGGGGGAGACCCAGTACTTC. Its translation is CASSSGGETQYF.

The CDR3 bases are TGCGCCAGCAGCCGAATCTGGGCAGGGGACCACGAGCAGTACTTC. It is translated as CASSRIWAGDHEQYF. The V gene is TRBV4-3, the J gene TRBJ2-7, with D maybe TRBD1 (6 bases). V was shortened by 4 bases and J by 5 bases, with 18 bases between the two germline ends. Germline values: CDR1 LGHNA, CDR2 YSLEER. This CDR3 region has 15 residues.

The chain carries TRBV7-8 and TRBJ2-3, with TRBD2 matching over 12 bases. Trimming took 4 bases from V and 4 from J; bases not matched to a gene: 6. This CDR3 comprises 16 residues. Germline CDR1 and CDR2: SGHVS and FQNEAQ. CDR3 protein: CASSSRLAGVADTQYF. In nucleotides, the CDR3 is TGTGCCAGCAGCTCGCGACTAGCGGGAGTGGCAGATACGCAGTATTTT.

This chain links TRBV30 with TRBJ2-7, with D possibly being TRBD2 (6 bases). The ends were cut back, 3 bases at V and 2 bases at J, with 11 bases in the middle. The CDR3 is made up of 13 amino acids. Germline V gene sequence: CDR1 GTSNPN, CDR2 SVGIG (reference sequence). In DNA form, the CDR3 reads TGTGCCTGGAGGGGGGGTGAAACCTACGAGCAGTACTTC. Its protein product is CAWRGGETYEQYF.

The CDR3, as DNA: TGTGCCAGCAGCCGCCAAACTAGAGATACGCAGTATTTT. Amino acid sequence: CASSRQTRDTQYF. J is TRBJ2-3 and V is TRBV14; possibly TRBD2 for D (5 bases). CDR1 is SGHDN and CDR2 is FVKESK in the germline V gene. The CDR3 consists of 13 residues. Between the trimmed V and J ends, which lost 4 bases and 5 bases, there was a span of 10 bases. Looking up the rest from reference TRBV14 and TRBJ2-3 gives the full variable domain: EAGVTQFPSHSVIEKGQTVTLRCDPISGHDNLYWYRRVMGKEIKFLLHFVKESKQDESGMPNNRFLAERTGGTYSTLKVQPAELEDSGVYFCASSRQTRDTQYFGPGTRLTVL.

The gene calls are TRBV5-1 and TRBJ1-5; the D is unclear. Trimming left V 0 bases short and J 0 bases short, with 7 bases between. Germline V gene lookup returns CDR1 SGHRS and CDR2 YFSETQ. The CDR3 is 15 amino acids. The CDR3 reads CASSLDSYSNQPQHF. The CDR3 DNA reads as TGCGCCAGCAGCTTGGACAGTTATAGCAATCAGCCCCAGCATTTT.

The chain has TRBV6-2 or TRBV6-3 and TRBJ1-1, with D unresolved. This CDR3 has 13 amino acids. CDR1 is MNHEY, CDR2 SVGEGT, per germline. V dropped 0 bases and J dropped 7 bases, with 9 bases sitting between them. CDR3 in amino acids: CASSYSRRGEAFF. In DNA, the CDR3 is TGTGCCAGCAGTTACTCGAGGCGGGGTGAAGCTTTCTTT.

The rearrangement joins TRBV19 to TRBJ2-1; the D gene is possibly TRBD2 (5 bases). The V and J ends lost 5 bases and 1 base respectively, with 12 bases between them. Per the germline V gene, CDR1 is LNHDA and CDR2 is SQIVND (reference sequence). The CDR3 is 15 residues long. As DNA, the CDR3 is TGTGCCAGTAGTCGGGTAGAGCGGTCCTACAATGAGCAGTTCTTC. Protein product: CASSRVERSYNEQFF.

This clone was picked up a small number of times. This sequence joins TRBV28 and TRBJ2-7, with 9 nucleotides matching TRBD1. Germline assignment: CDR1 MDHEN and CDR2 SYDVKM. The CDR3 extends over 17 amino acids. The junction had 15 bases not matched to a gene; V was cut back by 5 bases and J by 4 bases. CDR3 region: CASSTPTAGTGSYEQYF. DNA of the CDR3: TGTGCCAGCAGTACCCCTACTGCCGGGACAGGGTCTTACGAGCAGTACTTC.

This chain connects TRBV5-1 to TRBJ2-7; TRBD1 agrees at 10 bases. The CDR3 has 15 residues. Germline loops: CDR1 SGHRS, CDR2 YFSETQ. V lost 0 bases, J lost 3 bases, and 3 bases stayed unmatched. The CDR3 nucleotides are TGCGCCAGCAGCTTGGAGGGACAGGGGTTCTACGAGCAGTACTTC. Encoded protein: CASSLEGQGFYEQYF.

The sample holds a few counts of this clone. The chain joins TRBV28 to TRBJ1-2; D call uncertain. Germline loops: CDR1 MDHEN, CDR2 SYDVKM. Trimming removed 2 bases at V and 4 bases at J, with 20 bases between. The CDR3 totals 17 residues. CDR3: CASSLRREAHRGYGYTF. The CDR3 DNA reads as TGTGCCAGCAGTTTACGAAGGGAGGCCCATCGTGGCTATGGCTACACCTTC.

This clone was seen just once. The chain combines TRBV28 with TRBJ1-2, with 9 bases lining up with TRBD1. This CDR3 comprises 16 residues. Per the germline V gene, CDR1 is MDHEN and CDR2 is SYDVKM. J lost 4 bases, V lost 6 bases, and 12 bases had no gene match. The CDR3 here is CASSFAGDRVLYGYTF. CDR3 in DNA: TGTGCCAGCAGCTTCGCCGGGGACAGGGTACTCTATGGCTACACCTTC.

The gene calls are TRBV6-5 and TRBJ2-3; 7 bases are a match to TRBD1. Germline assignment: CDR1 MNHEY and CDR2 SVGAGI. The V gene end was trimmed by 0 bases and the J gene end by 2 bases; junction bases not matched to a gene: 2. The CDR3 spans 15 residues. CDR3 in amino acids: CASSYSGQITDTQYF. The CDR3 DNA is TGTGCCAGCAGTTACTCGGGACAGATCACAGATACGCAGTATTTT.

V and J are TRBV5-1 and TRBJ1-1; 8 bases match TRBD1. Germline CDR1 and CDR2: SGHRS and YFSETQ. Losses at the gene ends were 3 bases for V and 2 bases for J; bases not matched to a gene: 3. The CDR3 length is 14 residues. CDR3 nucleotide sequence: TGCGCCAGCAGCTCTACAGGGGGAAACACTGAAGCTTTCTTT. It codes for CASSSTGGNTEAFF.

The V call is TRBV6-2 or TRBV6-3, the J call TRBJ2-1; perhaps TRBD2 as D (6 bases). Per germline, CDR1 MNHEY and CDR2 SVGEGT. The V end lost 0 bases, the J end lost 4 bases, and 13 bases lay between the germline ends. The CDR3 contains 16 residues. The DNA of the CDR3 is TGTGCCAGCAGTTACTCTATCCGGGAGCCATACAATGAGCAGTTCTTC. Encoded protein: CASSYSIREPYNEQFF.

The genes are TRBV7-9 and TRBJ1-5; perhaps TRBD1 as D (5 bases). V lost 5 bases and J lost 4, with 6 bases in between. CDR3 size: 12 residues. Germline V gives CDR1 SEHNR, CDR2 FQNEAQ (reference sequence). CDR3 residues: CASSPGNQPQHF. For the CDR3, the DNA is TGTGCCAGCAGCCCAGGGAATCAGCCCCAGCATTTT.

The rearrangement uses TRBV6-4 and TRBJ1-2, with D possibly TRBD1 on 5 matching bases. V lost 4 bases and J 4 bases, leaving 16 bases between the germline ends. This CDR3 contains 15 residues. Germline V gene lookup returns CDR1 MRHNA and CDR2 SNTAGT. CDR3 sequence: CASSVRAGISYGYTF. CDR3 nucleotide sequence: TGTGCCAGCAGTGTCCGGGCAGGGATTTCCTATGGCTACACCTTC.